The T cell receptor beta chain described here comes from a study of technical replicates of blood from a handful of donors. Here immunoSEQ multiplex PCR was the method, and the copy in TCRdb shows in-frame clones only, minus some. Of some 79,000 clones in the sample, approximately 94% were seen once. This CDR3 is 17 amino acids long. CDR1 is MDHEN, CDR2 SYDVKM, per germline. The trim removed 3 bases at V and 0 bases at J, leaving 6 bases unmatched. This receptor was taken from a human donor in good health. Sample: T cells isolated from PBMCs. The gene calls are TRBV28 and TRBJ2-3, with TRBD2 matching over 10 bases. The CDR3 sequence is CASSLRTSGRSTDTQYF. The CDR3 DNA sequence: TGTGCCAGCAGTTTGAGGACTAGCGGCCGAAGCACAGATACGCAGTATTTT.